These 14 T cell receptor beta chains share one sample of origin, sequenced in a study of blood T cell repertoires in COVID-19. Assay used: immunoSEQ multiplex PCR; TCRdb lists only in-frame clones, some missing. Altogether 290,000 or so clones are present, 75% to 90% being singletons, with the ten largest covering approximately 2.4%. The sequenced sample consisted of peripheral blood. The receptors stem from a man younger than 30 with active or convalescent COVID-19.

The genes are TRBV3-1 (or the pseudogene TRBV3-2) and TRBJ1-1; 7 nucleotides match TRBD1. The CDR3 totals 14 residues. V shed 1 base, J shed 5 bases, and the junction held 4 bases outside the gene matches. Germline values: CDR1 LGHDT, CDR2 YNNKEL (reference sequence). This CDR3 reads CASSQGQGETEAFF. CDR3 bases: TGTGCCAGCAGCCAAGGACAGGGTGAGACTGAAGCTTTCTTT.

The table lists this clone with a count of one. The chain recombines TRBV3-1 (or the pseudogene TRBV3-2) with TRBJ2-7; TRBD2 agrees at 7 bases. Looked up from germline, CDR1 is LGHDT and CDR2 is YNNKEL (reference sequence). After removal of 4 bases from V and 6 bases from J, the junction contained 9 bases not matched to a gene. This CDR3 spans 14 amino acids. DNA of the CDR3: TGTGCCAGCAGCCGTAGGGAAAGCGGGACCGAGCAGTACTTC. Its translation is CASSRRESGTEQYF.

The rearrangement uses TRBV9 and TRBJ1-5; 8 nucleotides line up with TRBD1. With 4 bases clipped from V and 4 bases from J, the junction kept 10 bases outside the gene matches. The germline gives CDR1 SGDLS, CDR2 YYNGEE. This CDR3 region has 16 residues. The chain's CDR3 is CASSTPGQDLNQPQHF. The CDR3 DNA reads TGTGCCAGCAGCACTCCGGGACAGGATCTTAATCAGCCCCAGCATTTT.

This rearrangement joins TRBV19 to TRBJ2-2, with 7 bases that match TRBD1. V was pared by 9 bases and J by 5 bases, with 6 bases of the junction left unmatched. Looked up from germline, CDR1 is LNHDA and CDR2 is SQIVND (reference sequence). This CDR3 contains 13 residues. The chain's CDR3 is CASRQGMTGELFF. The CDR3 DNA follows: TGTGCCAGCCGACAGGGAATGACCGGGGAGCTGTTTTTT.

V is TRBV7-8 and J is TRBJ1-6; possible D gene TRBD1, 5 bases. The CDR3 is made up of 18 amino acids. V lost 1 base and J 7 bases, leaving 20 bases between the germline ends. Per the germline V gene, CDR1 is SGHVS and CDR2 is FQNEAQ. The CDR3 DNA is TGTGCCAGCAGCTTAGTGCGCGTCTTAGGGGTCGAGAATTCACCCCTCCACTTT. This translates into CASSLVRVLGVENSPLHF.

DNA for the CDR3: TGCGCCAGCAGCCAAGGGCAGAATGAAAAACTGTTTTTT. Amino acid sequence: CASSQGQNEKLFF. This sequence joins TRBV4-1 and TRBJ1-4; D gene ambiguous. V was trimmed by 1 base and J by 5 bases, leaving 5 bases between them. Germline V gene sequence: CDR1 MGHRA, CDR2 YSYEKL. This CDR3 is built from 13 residues.

The J gene is TRBJ2-1, the V gene TRBV19, with 7 bases that match TRBD1. The CDR3 sequence is 10 residues long. Germline trimming cut 11 bases from V and 12 bases from J; bases unmatched to any gene: 7. From germline, CDR1 is LNHDA and CDR2 SQIVND (reference sequence). DNA for the CDR3: TGTGCCGGAAACAGGGGTGGGCAGTTCTTC. Protein: CAGNRGGQFF.

The CDR3 is CASSPSGYQETQYF. The CDR3 nucleotides are TGTGCCAGCAGCCCCAGCGGGTACCAAGAGACCCAGTACTTC. The rearrangement joins TRBV6-2 or TRBV6-3 to TRBJ2-5, with D maybe TRBD2 (6 bases). CDR3 length equals 14 residues. Trimming removed 6 bases from V and 0 bases from J, with 11 bases in between. CDR1 MNHEY and CDR2 SVGEGT come from the germline V gene.

The chain couples TRBV9 to TRBJ2-1, with D perhaps TRBD2 (5 bases). Between the trimmed V and J ends, which lost 0 bases and 8 bases, there was a span of 15 bases. In germline, CDR1 is SGDLS, CDR2 YYNGEE. This CDR3 has 15 amino acids. The chain's CDR3 is CASSVDLGGEDEQFF. The DNA of the CDR3 is TGTGCCAGCAGCGTAGACCTAGGAGGCGAGGATGAGCAGTTCTTC.

This clone was seen just once. One end of the junction is discordant with germline, which a read error may explain. The chain recombines TRBV27 with TRBJ1-2, with 7 bases matching TRBD1. CDR3 length: 15 residues. Germline loops: CDR1 MNHEY, CDR2 SMNVEV (reference sequence). CDR3 residues: CASSLIGTAKYGYTF. The CDR3 region has the DNA TGTGCCAGCAGTCTAATCGGGACAGCTAAGTATGGCTACACCTTC.

The J gene is TRBJ1-2, the V gene TRBV6-5; 8 bases line up with TRBD1. J lost 4 bases, V lost 0 bases, and 4 bases had no gene match. This CDR3 contains 15 residues. The V gene's germline CDR1 is MNHEY and CDR2 SVGAGI. CDR3 nucleotide sequence: TGTGCCAGCAGTTACTCGAGACAGGGGACCTATGGCTACACCTTC. It translates to CASSYSRQGTYGYTF.

The V gene is TRBV5-6, the J gene TRBJ2-2; D perhaps matches TRBD1 (5 bases). Trimming shortened V by 4 bases and J by 1 base, and 8 bases separated the two germline ends. The CDR3 length is 14 residues. Germline V lookup: CDR1 SGHDT, CDR2 YYEEEE. The CDR3 sequence: CASSPTENTGELFF. CDR3 sequence (DNA): TGTGCCAGCAGCCCGACAGAGAACACCGGGGAGCTGTTTTTT.

The chain carries TRBV4-3 and TRBJ2-4; 11 bases map to TRBD2. The CDR3 has 18 residues. The V and J ends lost 1 base and 7 bases, in that order; junction bases with no gene match: 12. Germline V gene sequence: CDR1 LGHNA, CDR2 YSLEER. This CDR3 reads CASSQGLAGNPSSNIQYF. The CDR3 DNA is TGCGCCAGCAGCCAAGGACTAGCGGGGAATCCTAGTTCGAACATTCAGTACTTC.

The V call is TRBV7-9, the J call TRBJ1-3; tentative D call: TRBD1 (6 bases). The length of the CDR3 is 13 residues. V was pared by 3 bases and J by 4 bases, with 7 bases between. Germline CDR1 SEHNR, CDR2 FQNEAQ (reference sequence). The CDR3 region is CASSFQGGNTIYF. The CDR3 bases are TGTGCCAGCAGCTTTCAGGGGGGAAACACCATATATTTT. The complete variable domain, with remaining parts taken from reference TRBV7-9 and TRBJ1-3, reads DTGVSQNPRHKITKRGQNVTFRCDPISEHNRLYWYRQTLGQGPEFLTYFQNEAQLEKSRLLSDRFSAERPKGSFSTLEIQRTEQGDSAMYLCASSFQGGNTIYFGEGSWLTVV.